The entry that follows covers one T cell receptor beta chain sequence. Other DNA sequences from this sample encode an identical CDR3 as well. The data are from a study of blood T cell repertoires in COVID-19. About the research overall: Sites across the United States, Italy and Spain contributed samples from acute and convalescent COVID-19. From T cells, B-cell-depleted T cells, or PBMCs came the material, which was cDNA or gDNA.

V lost 3 bases, J lost 7 bases, and 9 bases lay in between. CDR1 and CDR2 (germline): LNHDA, SQIVND (reference sequence). The CDR3 contains 12 residues. TCRdb's table, derived via immunoSEQ multiplex PCR, lists solely in-frame clones and lacks some. The sample consists of 310,000 or so clones, approximately 90% of them appearing once. A Seattle source enrolled patients during active infection and followed them longitudinally. This clonotype was obtained from a man aged 25 to 40 with COVID-19, enrolled during active disease. Source material: peripheral blood. The chain carries TRBV19 and TRBJ1-1, with D hard to call. DNA for the CDR3: TGTGCCAGTAGTATCGGCGGGGTTGAAGCTTTCTTT. Protein product: CASSIGGVEAFF.